Reported below is one T cell receptor beta chain. Antigen unknown. The data stem from a study of CD8+ T cells in alopecia areata. About the research overall: Tofacitinib was taken orally by treated patients, and the dose was 5 to 10 mg twice daily.

Extracted from the samples, RNA was reverse transcribed into cDNA to serve as the sequencing template. TCRdb's table, derived via immunoSEQ multiplex PCR, lists solely in-frame clones and lacks some. The table has over 10,000 clones, around 60% seen once. Trimming shortened V by 4 bases and J by 2 bases, and 17 bases separated the two germline ends. The V gene's germline CDR1 is SGHNT and CDR2 YYREEE (reference sequence). This CDR3 comprises 16 residues. Study conclusions and caveats: Scalp samples also yield sequences from resident alphabeta T cells of normal skin. Sharing of TCRs across patients appeared less clear than in mice, possibly for HLA-related reasons.

Both peripheral blood and punch biopsies of lesional scalp skin were obtained from patients who had alopecia areata. The receptor's source is a human donor with alopecia areata. Sequenced sample: skin. The chain uses TRBV5-4 and TRBJ2-3; D is possibly TRBD2 (6 bases). CDR3 sequence: CASSPSRGASTDTQYF. The CDR3 DNA sequence: TGTGCCAGCAGCCCCTCCCGCGGGGCCTCCACAGATACGCAGTATTTT.